This T cell receptor (beta chain) was recorded in a study of graft-versus-host responses after intestinal transplantation. The repertoire was sequenced with immunoSEQ multiplex PCR; TCRdb's copy has only in-frame clones and lacks some. The profile shows 130,000 to 150,000 clones, around nine tenths of them singletons. Germline CDR1 and CDR2: LNHNV and YYDKDF (reference sequence). With 2 bases removed from V and 6 bases from J, the gap between germline ends came to 11 bases. This CDR3 is 14 amino acids long. Notes on this clone: What it binds is unknown.

Regarding the study as a whole: Allografts of patients with graft-donor T cell macrochimerism showed high graft-versus-host to host-versus-graft clone ratios.

The chain uses TRBV15 and TRBJ2-1; D uncertain. The receptor's source is a human donor who received an intestinal transplant. Source: unstimulated CD4+ T cells sorted from spleen or lymph node cells, taken before intestinal transplant. This CDR3 is CATSRSLDFNEQFF. Written as DNA, the CDR3 is TGTGCCACCAGCAGATCCCTAGACTTCAATGAGCAGTTCTTC.